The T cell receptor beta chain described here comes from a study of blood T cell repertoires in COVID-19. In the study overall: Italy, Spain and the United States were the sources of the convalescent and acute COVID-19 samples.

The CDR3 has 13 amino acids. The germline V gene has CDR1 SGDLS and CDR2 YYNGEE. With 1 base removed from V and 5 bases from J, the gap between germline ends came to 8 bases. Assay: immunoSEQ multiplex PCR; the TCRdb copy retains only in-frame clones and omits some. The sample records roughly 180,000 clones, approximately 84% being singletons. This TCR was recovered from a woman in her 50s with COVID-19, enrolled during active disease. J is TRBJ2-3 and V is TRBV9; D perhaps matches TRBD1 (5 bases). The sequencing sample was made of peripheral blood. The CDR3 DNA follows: TGTGCCAGCAGCGTACAGGGCGGAGATACGCAGTATTTT. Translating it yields CASSVQGGDTQYF.